Below, one T cell receptor beta chain is given with its context. The data stem from a study of blood T cell repertoires in COVID-19. Across the whole study: PBMCs, B-cell-depleted T cells, or T cells were the source of the cDNA or gDNA that made up the material.

Clones were sequenced by immunoSEQ multiplex PCR, and TCRdb holds only the in-frame ones, with some missing. The sample holds about 410,000 clones, just over 85% seen once. V gave up 1 base and J gave up 6 bases, with 15 bases separating them. This CDR3 has 15 amino acids. CDR1 and CDR2 (germline): LNHDA, SQIVND (reference sequence). J is TRBJ1-1 and V is TRBV19; D remains unclear. The receptor comes from a woman aged 30 to 39 with active or convalescent COVID-19. Sequencing was carried out using peripheral blood. The DNA for the CDR3 is TGTGCCAGTAGTATAGCTTCAAGGGAGGCCGCTGAAGCTTTCTTT. This sequence encodes CASSIASREAAEAFF.